This is a list of T cell receptor beta chains from one sample in a study of human T cells and chemical hapten exposure. Each CDR3 protein is one row after TCRdb ran MiXCR on the RACE reads. The repertoire consists of fewer than 140,000 distinct CDR3 sequences, with roughly an eighth occurring once and the leading ten covering 1.5% to 2%. Here the sequenced sample was whole blood, taken in connection with sensitization to the hapten diphenylcyclopropenone (DPC). Every receptor here comes from a woman in her forties or fifties with alopecia areata. Some clones in this sample may be carry-over from other donors' samples. CDR3s include the opening cysteine and the closing phenylalanine or tryptophan. D genes are given only for firm matches. Size tells how often a clone was seen (once, few, many) or the class of an expanded clone, and some rows leave it out.

cdr3_nt | cdr3_aa | clone_size | j_call | d_call | v_call
TGTGCTAGTGGTTTGACTTCGGGACACATGAACACCGGGGAGCTGTTTTTT | CASGLTSGHMNTGELFF | few | TRBJ2-2 | . | TRBV12-5
TGTGCCAGCAGTTTAGGGCTAGCGGGAGTTAATGAGCAGTTCTTC | CASSLGLAGVNEQFF | . | TRBJ2-1 | TRBD2 | TRBV12-3/TRBV12-4
TGCGCCAGCAGAACCTTTGACAGGTCGGGGACCCAGTACTTC | CASRTFDRSGTQYF | few | TRBJ2-5 | . | TRBV5-1
TGTGCCAGCAGCCGGAACGGTAGGATGAACACTGAAGCTTTCTTT | CASSRNGRMNTEAFF | . | TRBJ1-1 | . | TRBV3-1
TGTGCCAGCAGCCGAGGACAGCTCTATAATTCACCCCTCCACTTT | CASSRGQLYNSPLHF | few | TRBJ1-6 | . | TRBV6-2/TRBV6-3
TGTGCCGCAAGGAGGGAGCAAGAGACCCAGTACTTC | CAARREQETQYF | . | TRBJ2-5 | . | TRBV2
TGCGCCAGCACCTTGGACAGGGCGGGCGATGAGCAGTTCTTC | CASTLDRAGDEQFF | few | TRBJ2-1 | TRBD1 | TRBV4-3
TGTGCCAGCAGCCCTAACAGGGATGAAAAACTGTTTTTT | CASSPNRDEKLFF | few | TRBJ1-4 | . | TRBV7-2
TGTGCCAGCCAAAGACAGTCTTTATTGAATGAGCAGTTCTTC | CASQRQSLLNEQFF | . | TRBJ2-1 | . | TRBV12-3/TRBV12-4
TGCGCCAGCAGCCAAGAAGGCAGGGATGATTCACCCCTCCACTTT | CASSQEGRDDSPLHF | few | TRBJ1-6 | . | TRBV4-1
TGTGCCAGGCGTAAAGCAGGCCACTATGGCTACACCTTC | CARRKAGHYGYTF | many | TRBJ1-2 | . | TRBV9
TGCGCCGGTGAGAGGGGACAACGTTTT | CAGERGQRF | many | TRBJ1-4 | . | TRBV5-1
TGTGCCAGCAGTTTGTTTAGGGCGAACACTGAAGCTTTCTTT | CASSLFRANTEAFF | . | TRBJ1-1 | . | TRBV28
TGTGCCAGCAGCTGGGACAGCCTATCAGATACGCAGTATTTT | CASSWDSLSDTQYF | . | TRBJ2-3 | TRBD1 | TRBV5-4
TGTGCCAGCAGTCCGCCGCACCCGGGACAGACTTATGGCTACACCTTC | CASSPPHPGQTYGYTF | few | TRBJ1-2 | TRBD1 | TRBV28
TGTGCCAGCGCCCCCAAAGCGAACACCGGGGAGCTGTTTTTT | CASAPKANTGELFF | many | TRBJ2-2 | . | TRBV6-5
TGTGCCAGCAGCCCAGGCTTGTCGGGTTACACTGAAGCTTTCTTT | CASSPGLSGYTEAFF | few | TRBJ1-1 | . | TRBV11-3
TGTGCCAGCAGCTTGGGGGACTCCTACGAGCAGTACTTC | CASSLGDSYEQYF | . | TRBJ2-7 | . | TRBV11-1
TGTGCCAGCAGCCAAGAGGCCCTTGACGGGTTTGAGTACACTGAAGCTTTCTTT | CASSQEALDGFEYTEAFF | many | TRBJ1-1 | . | TRBV14
TGTGCCAGCAGCCCTGCAGCCGGGGCCAACGTCCTGACTTTC | CASSPAAGANVLTF | many | TRBJ2-6 | . | TRBV11-2
TGTGCCAGTAGGGATCAGGGAAATAGCAATCAGCCCCAGCATTTT | CASRDQGNSNQPQHF | . | TRBJ1-5 | . | TRBV19
TGTGCCAGCAGCCAAGTCACCCCGGGGTCGGAGCAGTTCTTC | CASSQVTPGSEQFF | . | TRBJ2-1 | . | TRBV3-1
TGCAGTGCTACCGATAGACAGGGTGTGGGGCAGCCCCAGCATTTT | CSATDRQGVGQPQHF | few | TRBJ1-5 | TRBD1 | TRBV20-1
TGTGCCAGCTCACGAGGGGCGACAGGGGTTCCCTATGGCTACACCTTC | CASSRGATGVPYGYTF | . | TRBJ1-2 | TRBD1 | TRBV6-5
TGTGCCAGCAGTTACTCGAATCCCCGGGAGCTGTTTTTT | CASSYSNPRELFF | many | TRBJ2-2 | . | TRBV6-2/TRBV6-3
TGTGCCAGCAGTTACGCGGGGGGCTTTCAGCCCCAGCATTTT | CASSYAGGFQPQHF | many | TRBJ1-5 | . | TRBV6-2/TRBV6-3
TGCGCCAGCAGCCAAGACATGCTGTTAGTTATAGGGTGTCCGTTTTTT | CASSQDMLLVIGCPFF | . | TRBJ1-4 | . | TRBV4-3
TGTGCCAGCAATCTTGGACAGCGCCTCCATAACTCCTACGAGCAGTACTTC | CASNLGQRLHNSYEQYF | . | TRBJ2-7 | . | TRBV6-5
TGTGCCAGCAGCCCAAGGGGGGCGGGAGCGTACAATGAGCAGTTCTTC | CASSPRGAGAYNEQFF | few | TRBJ2-1 | . | TRBV11-3
TGTGCCAGCAGTGATGAGCGGGGGCCGGTCGAGCAGTACTTC | CASSDERGPVEQYF | many | TRBJ2-7 | TRBD2 | TRBV2
TGTGCCAGCAGAGTGGGTCTAGCGGGGCGGAGGGATACGCAGTATTTT | CASRVGLAGRRDTQYF | few | TRBJ2-3 | TRBD2 | TRBV7-2
TGTGCCAGCAGCTTGCCGGCGGTCTCCTACGAGCAGTACTTC | CASSLPAVSYEQYF | few | TRBJ2-7 | . | TRBV7-9
TGTGCCAGCAGCGTCAGGCTTAACTATGGCTACACCTTC | CASSVRLNYGYTF | . | TRBJ1-2 | . | TRBV7-6
TGTGCCAGCTCACCACCGGGGCAGCAAGTGAGTGGCTTCTTT | CASSPPGQQVSGFF | many | TRBJ1-1 | . | TRBV18
TGTGCCAGCAGCCGGATGGGACAGGGTAACTACGAGCAGTACTTC | CASSRMGQGNYEQYF | . | TRBJ2-7 | TRBD1 | TRBV14
TGCAGTGCTAGCCTACAGGCGGGCTCCTACGAGCAGTACTTC | CSASLQAGSYEQYF | . | TRBJ2-7 | . | TRBV20-1
TGTGCCAGCAGTCCACCGTGGGATACGCAGTATTTT | CASSPPWDTQYF | . | TRBJ2-3 | . | TRBV12-3/TRBV12-4
TGTGCCAGCAGCCTGGGACAGGGGACAGATGGCTACACCTTC | CASSLGQGTDGYTF | few | TRBJ1-2 | TRBD1 | TRBV3-1
TGTGCCAGCAGTCTCACAGGGGGCGTAGGCGGCTACACCTTC | CASSLTGGVGGYTF | . | TRBJ1-2 | TRBD1 | TRBV28
TGTGCCAGCAGCGGCTACTATGGCTACACCTTC | CASSGYYGYTF | many | TRBJ1-2 | . | TRBV7-8
TGTGCCAGCACCAGAGCCCTGGACTATGGCTACACCTTC | CASTRALDYGYTF | many | TRBJ1-2 | . | TRBV6-5
TGTGCCAGCAGCTTGGATCGGGCCCCATGGGGCGAGCAGTACTTC | CASSLDRAPWGEQYF | many | TRBJ2-7 | . | TRBV11-2
TGTGCCAGCAGTCCACAGGGGGATGAAGCTTTCTTT | CASSPQGDEAFF | few | TRBJ1-1 | TRBD1 | TRBV12-3/TRBV12-4
TGTGCCAGCAGCTTAGGGGGACAGGGGTTGCCCCTCCACTTT | CASSLGGQGLPLHF | few | TRBJ1-6 | TRBD1 | TRBV11-2
TGTGCCAGCAGTACAGACACTGAAGCTTTCTTT | CASSTDTEAFF | . | TRBJ1-1 | . | TRBV6-5
TGTGCCAGCTCCCGCGTGGCTAGCGGGTCCAGCTCCTACAATGAGCAGTTCTTC | CASSRVASGSSSYNEQFF | few | TRBJ2-1 | TRBD2 | TRBV18
TGTGCCAGCTCCCTTATCGGGGACGGGGCTAACTATGGCTACACCTTC | CASSLIGDGANYGYTF | . | TRBJ1-2 | . | TRBV18
TGTGCCAGCTCACCGCAGGGGGGTTCGGAGAACAATGAGCAGTTCTTC | CASSPQGGSENNEQFF | many | TRBJ2-1 | . | TRBV18
TGCGCCAGCATGGGCGGACTGATAATAGGGTACAATGAGCAGTTCTTC | CASMGGLIIGYNEQFF | many | TRBJ2-1 | . | TRBV5-1
TGTGCCAGCAGCTTAACTGCCCCACTCGGCCCCTCTGGAAACACCATATATTTT | CASSLTAPLGPSGNTIYF | . | TRBJ1-3 | . | TRBV7-6
TGTGCCAGCAGTTTGGGGACCAATGAGCAGTTCTTC | CASSLGTNEQFF | . | TRBJ2-1 | . | TRBV28